This entry is about one T cell receptor (beta chain). The data derive from a study of Graves' ophthalmopathy and Graves' hyperthyroidism. Every ophthalmopathy donor presented moderate-to-severe activity, CAS ≥3, NOSPECS ≥4 and duration under 3 months. The authors isolated PBMCs from around 10 ml of fresh peripheral blood. The TCR beta CDR3 regions underwent amplification from RNA transcripts. An opening RT-PCR round employed HTBI primers and preceded a second-round multiplex PCR. TCRdb passed the multiplex PCR reads through MiXCR, listing each CDR3 protein once. Among around 43,000 distinct CDR3 sequences listed, about 51% were seen once. The TCR sequence derives from an adult man with Graves' ophthalmopathy. The sequenced sample consisted of peripheral blood.

The CDR3 DNA sequence: TGTGCCAGCAGCTCCCATAGCGGGGGGCCCCAAGAGACCCAGTACTTC. Translated: CASSSHSGGPQETQYF. The V and J genes are TRBV7-2 and TRBJ2-5; 10 bases line up with TRBD2. Germline CDR1 is SGHTA and CDR2 is FQGNSA. CDR3 length: 16 amino acids. Trimming at V came to 4 bases and at J to 1 base, leaving 6 bases not matched to a gene.